The 6 T cell receptor beta chains given below trace back to one sample, sequenced in a study of identical twins. TCRdb re-analysed the 5' RACE reads in MiXCR, keeping a single row per CDR3 protein. The sample has some 460,000 distinct CDR3 sequences, approximately 14% seen once. These sequences were also reported in another study, on yellow fever vaccine responses in identical twins.

What was sequenced was CD4+ T cells sorted from blood. The source is a woman aged 18-35 years in good health.

This clonotype was counted between two and nine times. The chain carries TRBV27 and TRBJ2-3; a possible D gene is TRBD2 (6 bases). Looked up from germline, CDR1 is MNHEY and CDR2 is SMNVEV (reference sequence). CDR3 length: 15 residues. The V end lost 5 bases, the J end lost 6 bases, and 18 bases lay between the germline ends. Written as DNA, the CDR3 is TGTGCCAGCAGTCCCGGGGCGGGGAAAAGGGATACGCAGTATTTT. It specifies CASSPGAGKRDTQYF.

This clonotype was counted only a few times. The chain carries TRBV6-1 and TRBJ2-7, with TRBD2 matching 8 bases. The CDR3 is 15 amino acids. Germline V CDR1 and CDR2: MNHNS, SASEGT. Unmatched junction bases numbered 8, after V lost 6 bases and J lost 1 base. CDR3: CASSRGGHGSYEQYF. CDR3 nucleotide sequence: TGTGCCAGCAGCCGGGGGGGACATGGGTCCTACGAGCAGTACTTC.

This clonotype was seen at least ten times. The chain couples TRBV6-5 to TRBJ1-2; 8 bases agree with TRBD1. The J segment lost 8 bases and the V segment lost 4 bases, leaving 12 bases of the junction unmatched. The germline gives CDR1 MNHEY, CDR2 SVGAGI. This CDR3 spans 15 amino acids. The CDR3 is CASSSEDRAGRGYTF. CDR3 sequence (DNA): TGTGCCAGCAGTTCTGAGGACAGGGCCGGGAGAGGCTACACCTTC.

The chain couples TRBV2 to TRBJ2-7, with D possibly TRBD1 on 5 matching bases. The CDR3 runs 13 residues. Looked up from germline, CDR1 is SNHLY and CDR2 is FYNNEI. V was clipped by 7 bases and J by 2 bases, with 12 bases between them. CDR3 in amino acids: CASTQGVPYEQYF. CDR3 in DNA: TGTGCCAGCACCCAAGGGGTTCCCTACGAGCAGTACTTC.

This clonotype was picked up a small number of times. J is TRBJ2-1 and V is TRBV10-3; possible D gene TRBD2, 6 bases. The CDR3 spans 19 residues. The germline gives CDR1 ENHRY, CDR2 SYGVKD. The ends were cut back, 5 bases at V and 4 bases at J, with 27 bases in the middle. CDR3 residues: CAISSSKPNWKGGYNEQFF. The CDR3 DNA sequence: TGTGCCATCAGTTCGTCTAAGCCTAACTGGAAGGGAGGTTACAATGAGCAGTTCTTC.

This clonotype occurred a few times. The chain combines TRBV20-1 with TRBJ2-1, with D hard to call. The V end lost 5 bases, the J end lost 0 bases, and 8 bases lay between the germline ends. This CDR3 has 13 residues. Germline CDR1 and CDR2: DFQATT and SNEGSKA (reference sequence). Here the CDR3 DNA reads TGCAGTGCTCCCTGGAGCTCCTACAATGAGCAGTTCTTC. It translates to CSAPWSSYNEQFF.